This T cell receptor beta chain derives from a study of T cell responses to AZD1222 COVID-19 vaccine. Study-wide points: Clonal diversity may have been underestimated, and the donors were mostly white British, with more females than males. Reportedly, nearly half of unique spike TCRs recognized epitopes outside B.1.351/B.1.1.7 mutations.

Points on this clone: No antigen is known for it.

Germline loops: CDR1 MNHEY, CDR2 SVGAGI. V shed 0 bases and J 5 bases; nucleotides not matched to a gene: 9. The CDR3 spans 16 residues. Libraries were prepared by immunoSEQ multiplex PCR; TCRdb keeps only in-frame clonotypes and omits some of them. The repertoire consists of 110,000 or so clones, with approximately 90% occurring once and the leading ten covering 3.1%. Sequenced material: peripheral blood, taken on day 0 of MenACWY control vaccination. The chain uses TRBV6-5 and TRBJ1-2; TRBD1 matches at 7 bases. The TCR was taken from an adult in good health. The CDR3 loop reads CASSYSSGDRGYGYTF. CDR3 coding DNA: TGTGCCAGCAGTTACTCGTCCGGGGACAGAGGATATGGCTACACCTTC.